The present TCR beta chain was sequenced within a study of blood T cell repertoires in COVID-19. Study-wide background: Material from acute and convalescent COVID-19 was sourced from the United States, Italy and Spain. PBMCs, B-cell-depleted T cells, or T cells were the source of the cDNA or gDNA that made up the material.

Seattle patient enrollment occurred during active infection, with longitudinal follow-up thereafter. The CDR3 spans 17 residues. Trimming stripped 0 bases from V and 15 bases from J, with 27 bases between. Germline V gene lookup returns CDR1 LGHNA and CDR2 YNFKEQ. In the original workflow: Quantification of nucleated cells was approximated via reference gene primer amplification. The protocol was immunoSEQ multiplex PCR, while the TCRdb copy is restricted to in-frame clones and leaves out a portion. V, J and clone size are taken as reported in that table, and D and trimming were inferred from the DNA itself. Found here are 250,000 to 350,000 clones, about nine tenths of them singletons; the top ten hold about 10%.

Sequencing was done on a sample of peripheral blood. This chain uses TRBV4-2 with TRBJ2-1, with D maybe TRBD2 (5 bases). The TCR was taken from a woman aged 25 to 39 with COVID-19, enrolled during active disease. As DNA, the CDR3 is TGTGCCAGCAGCCAAGATTTCGCCCGTCTATCGAGCGAGGGTCTGTTCTTC. It translates to CASSQDFARLSSEGLFF.